What follows are 15 T cell receptor beta chains derived from one specimen sequenced in a study of stem cell transplantation in POMP-related autoinflammatory disease. Clones were sequenced by immunoSEQ multiplex PCR, and TCRdb holds only the in-frame ones, with some missing. The table has some 70,000 clones, roughly 93% seen once. Sequencing was performed on CD4+ T cells from PBMCs, taken after stem cell transplantation. All receptors come from a human patient with POMP-related autoinflammation and immune dysregulation (PRAID). Some T cells may be transferred from the graft donor.

The chain joins TRBV20-1 to TRBJ1-1, with a weak D call TRBD1 (6 bases). V was shortened by 3 bases and J by 0 bases, with 20 bases between the two germline ends. The CDR3 is 17 residues long. Germline V gene lookup returns CDR1 DFQATT and CDR2 SNEGSKA (reference sequence). For the CDR3, the DNA is TGCAGTGCTAGTTGGACGGGGGGCAGCCGGCTGAACACTGAAGCTTTCTTT. Translated: CSASWTGGSRLNTEAFF.

In this sample, this clone turned up once. The chain carries TRBV18 and TRBJ1-1; 7 bases agree with TRBD1. Germline CDR1 is KGHSH and CDR2 is LQKENI. V was clipped by 3 bases and J by 10 bases; unmatched bases: 5. This CDR3 contains 12 residues. CDR3 loop: CASSPDRVGAFF. CDR3 coding DNA: TGTGCCAGCTCACCCGACAGGGTCGGAGCTTTCTTT.

The chain is built from TRBV6-6 and TRBJ2-7, with a tentative D call TRBD2 (5 bases). Deletions cut 10 bases from V and 5 bases from J, with 15 bases between. This CDR3 has 12 residues. Germline CDR1 and CDR2: MNHNY and SVGAGI (reference sequence). CDR3: CANGPTRDEQYF. The DNA for the CDR3 is TGTGCCAATGGGCCTACGAGGGACGAGCAGTACTTC.

The chain employs TRBV7-3 and TRBJ2-1, with 9 bases fitting TRBD2. CDR3 size: 16 residues. Germline trimming cut 2 bases from V and 10 bases from J; bases unmatched to any gene: 12. From germline, CDR1 is SGHTA and CDR2 FQGTGA. CDR3 protein: CASSLEAASGAREQFF. In DNA, the CDR3 is TGTGCCAGCAGCTTAGAGGCGGCTAGCGGGGCCAGGGAGCAGTTCTTC.

This clone showed up just once. The V gene is TRBV12-3 or TRBV12-4, the J gene TRBJ2-3, with D unresolved. The CDR3 covers 13 residues. Deletions cut 5 bases from V and 4 bases from J, with 10 bases between. DNA of the CDR3: TGTGCCAGCAGTAAAACTGGGGCAGATACGCAGTATTTT. Encoded protein: CASSKTGADTQYF.

This clone is a singleton in its sample. The chain combines TRBV6-2 or TRBV6-3 with TRBJ1-1; 11 positions match TRBD1. CDR3 size: 14 residues. The germline gives CDR1 MNHEY, CDR2 SVGEGT. Trimming at V came to 5 bases and at J to 4 bases, leaving 3 bases not matched to a gene. In DNA form, the CDR3 reads TGTGCCAGCAGTCCCGGGACAGGGGGCACTGAAGCTTTCTTT. Its translation: CASSPGTGGTEAFF.

The chain carries TRBV28 and TRBJ1-2; 9 bases match TRBD1. This CDR3 region has 14 residues. The ends lost 6 bases at V and 1 base at J; junction bases unmatched: 3. The V gene's germline CDR1 is MDHEN and CDR2 SYDVKM. The CDR3 sequence is CASRATGGNYGYTF. The CDR3 DNA reads as TGTGCCAGCAGGGCGACAGGGGGTAACTATGGCTACACCTTC.

The genes are TRBV3-1 (or the pseudogene TRBV3-2) and TRBJ2-5; 11 bases match TRBD2. The CDR3 is 15 residues long. CDR1 and CDR2 (germline): LGHDT, YNNKEL (reference sequence). Trimming at V came to 0 bases and at J to 5 bases, leaving 2 bases not matched to a gene. CDR3 DNA: TGTGCCAGCAGCCAAGACCGACTAGCGGGGGAGACCCAGTACTTC. Translation gives CASSQDRLAGETQYF.

This clone was recorded once. The chain has TRBV19 and TRBJ1-3; TRBD1 agrees at 8 bases. Per the germline V gene, CDR1 is LNHDA and CDR2 is SQIVND (reference sequence). The CDR3 extends over 13 amino acids. The CDR3 DNA sequence: TGTGCGAGCGGACAGGGTTTTGGAAACACCATATATTTT. Its translation is CASGQGFGNTIYF.

The genes are TRBV7-9 and TRBJ2-3, with 7 bases lining up with TRBD2. The J segment lost 2 bases and the V segment lost 1 base, leaving 6 bases of the junction unmatched. There are 16 residues in the CDR3. The germline gives CDR1 SEHNR, CDR2 FQNEAQ (reference sequence). The chain's CDR3 is CASSLGIGGNTDTQYF. The CDR3 bases are TGTGCCAGCAGCTTAGGAATCGGGGGGAACACAGATACGCAGTATTTT. The entire variable domain, with the rest obtained from reference TRBV7-9 and TRBJ2-3, is as follows: DTGVSQNPRHKITKRGQNVTFRCDPISEHNRLYWYRQTLGQGPEFLTYFQNEAQLEKSRLLSDRFSAERPKGSFSTLEIQRTEQGDSAMYLCASSLGIGGNTDTQYFGPGTRLTVL.

This chain connects TRBV7-9 to TRBJ2-2; 12 bases are a match to TRBD2. The germline gives CDR1 SEHNR, CDR2 FQNEAQ (reference sequence). V lost 5 bases and J lost 5; bases outside the gene matches: 12. The CDR3 covers 18 residues. CDR3 protein: CASSHPRLAGVLTGELFF. The DNA for the CDR3 is TGTGCCAGCAGCCATCCTAGACTAGCGGGAGTACTAACCGGGGAGCTGTTTTTT.

The chain is built from TRBV3-1 (or the pseudogene TRBV3-2) and TRBJ2-2, with TRBD2 identical over 9 bases. Germline trimming cut 0 bases from V and 4 bases from J; bases unmatched to any gene: 3. The CDR3 loop spans 16 amino acids. Germline V gene sequence: CDR1 LGHDT, CDR2 YNNKEL (reference sequence). CDR3 amino acids: CASSQDQLAGTGELFF. DNA of the CDR3: TGTGCCAGCAGCCAAGATCAACTAGCGGGCACCGGGGAGCTGTTTTTT.

The chain couples TRBV5-3 to TRBJ2-7; D is unresolved. TRBV5-3 falls under the ORF class, with uncertain function. CDR3 length: 12 residues. With 1 base removed from V and 3 bases from J, the gap between germline ends came to 5 bases. The CDR3 DNA is TGTGCCAGAAGCTTGCCATACTACGAGCAGTACGTC. Its protein product is CARSLPYYEQYV.

J is TRBJ2-7 and V is TRBV6-5; no reliable D call. V was trimmed by 2 bases and J by 7 bases, leaving 9 bases between them. This CDR3 comprises 12 residues. The germline V gene has CDR1 MNHEY and CDR2 SVGAGI. The CDR3 region has the DNA TGTGCCAGCAGTTACGCTTGGGGAGAGCAGTACTTC. Protein sequence: CASSYAWGEQYF.

The chain is built from TRBV3-1 (or the pseudogene TRBV3-2) and TRBJ2-5, with D perhaps given as TRBD1 or TRBD2 (5 bases each). V lost 1 base to trimming and J lost 5 bases, with 8 bases between them. Germline V gives CDR1 LGHDT, CDR2 YNNKEL (reference sequence). The CDR3 is 13 amino acids. The CDR3 loop is CASSQGWGETQYF. CDR3 coding DNA: TGTGCCAGCAGCCAAGGTTGGGGGGAGACCCAGTACTTC.